Reported below is one TCR beta chain. Its matching antigen is unknown. The read gets to within 3 residues of the CDR3 end, and the germline J gene fills in the rest. This sample is drawn from a study of T cells in women clearing cervical HPV infection. Overall study context: Case blood was drawn when the lesion was first found; control blood after infection became undetectable. HLA type stays a possible confounder, typing being limited. Study-wide results and caveats: Repertoire richness, not evenness, was significantly elevated in CIN3+ cases versus controls. Cases carried less TRBV6-7 than controls: approximately 0.1% versus 0.16%.

Trimming removed 2 bases from V and 1 base from J, with 8 bases in between. The CDR3 extends over 14 amino acids. Germline V CDR1 and CDR2: SEHNR, FQNEAQ (reference sequence). Clones were sequenced by immunoSEQ multiplex PCR, and TCRdb holds only the in-frame ones, with some missing. The sample data list approximately 17,000 clones. The chain employs TRBV7-9 and TRBJ1-1, with a weak D call TRBD1 (6 bases). This TCR came from a woman aged 18 to 75 with a cervical HPV16 infection that either progressed to CIN3+ or cleared (not recorded which). The material sequenced was blood buffy coat. Partial CDR3 DNA: TGTGCCAGCAGCTTACAGGGGTCGAACACTGAA. Residues: CASSLQGSNTE. The whole CDR3 sequence is CASSLQGSNTEAFF.